This TCR beta chain was identified during a study of T-cell memory formation after mild COVID-19. Libraries for TCRalpha and TCRbeta carried sample barcodes and unique molecular identifiers via 5'RACE. MiXCR, applied by TCRdb to the 5' RACE reads, yields one record per CDR3 protein. The sample includes more than 110,000 distinct CDR3 sequences, around 27% of them seen just once. Study findings and constraints: Prior to infection, memory already included some responding clones, suggesting cross-reactive memory joined. Clones contracting across day 15 to 85 had a balanced CD4/CD8 profile; later expanding clones leaned CD4+.

This clonotype has a handful of counts. Its specificity is unknown. This sequence was found in an adult woman who had mild COVID-19 (a few samples of this study predate the infection). Cell type and time point are not known. The specimen sequenced was PBMCs or a T cell subset sorted from them (not recorded which).

CDR3: CASSPGLANEKLFF. The CDR3 region has the DNA TGTGCCAGCAGCCCGGGTTTAGCCAATGAAAAACTGTTTTTT. This chain links TRBV5-4 with TRBJ1-4; D uncertain. The V end lost 4 bases, the J end lost 5 bases, and 12 bases lay between the germline ends. Germline V gene sequence: CDR1 SGHNT, CDR2 YYREEE (reference sequence). There are 14 residues in the CDR3.